This T cell receptor (beta chain) was sequenced in a study of blood T cell repertoires in COVID-19. Study-level information: In each case, the material was cDNA or gDNA derived from T cells, B-cell-depleted T cells, or PBMCs.

In the original processing: The assay estimated nucleated cells by amplifying reference gene primers. TCRdb's table, derived via immunoSEQ multiplex PCR, lists solely in-frame clones and lacks some. The V and J calls and clone size come from that table; D and trimming were worked out from the DNA. The repertoire includes 200,000 or so clones, roughly 80% of them detected once, and around a sixth sits in the top ten. This CDR3 has 15 amino acids. The germline V gene encodes CDR1 SNHLY and CDR2 FYNNEI. V trimming: 6 bases; J trimming: 4 bases; junction bases outside the gene matches: 10. Sequenced material: peripheral blood. The genes are TRBV2 and TRBJ2-5, with 8 bases that match TRBD1. The TCR sequence derives from a man aged 55 to 70 with active or convalescent COVID-19. For the CDR3, the DNA is TGTGCCAGCAGCCCCATGGCAGGGGGCCGAGAGACCCAGTACTTC. This gives the protein CASSPMAGGRETQYF. Based on the CDR3 plus reference TRBV2 and TRBJ2-5, the full variable domain is EPEVTQTPSHQVTQMGQEVILRCVPISNHLYFYWYRQILGQKVEFLVSFYNNEISEKSEIFDDQFSVERPDGSNFTLKIRSTKLEDSAMYFCASSPMAGGRETQYFGPGTRLLVL.